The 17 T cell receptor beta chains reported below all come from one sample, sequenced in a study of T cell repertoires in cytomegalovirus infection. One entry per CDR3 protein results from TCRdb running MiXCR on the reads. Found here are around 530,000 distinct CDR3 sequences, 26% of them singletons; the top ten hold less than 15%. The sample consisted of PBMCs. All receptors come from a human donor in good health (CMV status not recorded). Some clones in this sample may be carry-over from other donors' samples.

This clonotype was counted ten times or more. Here the CDR3 DNA reads TGTGCCAGCAGCTTCTTTGGACAGGGGATTGATGGCTACACCTTC. It specifies CASSFFGQGIDGYTF. The rearrangement joins TRBV7-2 to TRBJ1-2, with 9 positions matching TRBD1. Germline CDR1 and CDR2: SGHTA and FQGNSA. The trim removed 3 bases at V and 6 bases at J, leaving 8 bases unmatched. This CDR3 spans 15 amino acids.

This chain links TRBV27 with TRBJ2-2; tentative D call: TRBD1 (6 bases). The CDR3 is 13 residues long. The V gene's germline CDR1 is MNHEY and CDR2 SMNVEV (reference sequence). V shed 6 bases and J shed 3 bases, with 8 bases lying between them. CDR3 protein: CASRRQDTGELFF. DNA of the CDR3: TGTGCCAGCAGGAGACAGGACACCGGGGAGCTGTTTTTT.

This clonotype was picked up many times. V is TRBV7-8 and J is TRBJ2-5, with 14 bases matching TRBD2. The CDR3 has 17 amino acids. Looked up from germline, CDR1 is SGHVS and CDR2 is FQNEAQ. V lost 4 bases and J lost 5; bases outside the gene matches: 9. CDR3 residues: CASSSLQGTSGSETQYF. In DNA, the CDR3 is TGTGCCAGCAGCTCTCTCCAGGGGACTAGCGGGAGCGAGACCCAGTACTTC.

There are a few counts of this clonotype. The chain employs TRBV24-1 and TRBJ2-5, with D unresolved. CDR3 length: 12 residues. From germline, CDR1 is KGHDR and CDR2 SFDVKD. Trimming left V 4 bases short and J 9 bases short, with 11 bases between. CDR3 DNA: TGTGCCACCAGTGACCTTCCCGGATCCCAGTACTTC. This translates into CATSDLPGSQYF.

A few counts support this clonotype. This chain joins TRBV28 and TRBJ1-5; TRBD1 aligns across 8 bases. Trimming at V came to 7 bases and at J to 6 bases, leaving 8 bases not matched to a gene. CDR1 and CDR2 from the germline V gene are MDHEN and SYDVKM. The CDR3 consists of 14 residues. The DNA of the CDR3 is TGTGCCAGCATTGATGGACAGGGATCTCAGCCCCAGCATTTT. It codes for CASIDGQGSQPQHF.

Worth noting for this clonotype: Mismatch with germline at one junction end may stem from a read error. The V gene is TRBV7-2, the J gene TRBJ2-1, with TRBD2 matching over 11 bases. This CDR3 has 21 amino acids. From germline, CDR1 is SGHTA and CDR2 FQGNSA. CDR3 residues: CANSFYPLAGGVVESYNEQFF. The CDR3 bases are TGTGCCAACAGCTTTTACCCTTTAGCGGGAGGGGTAGTCGAGTCCTACAATGAGCAGTTCTTC. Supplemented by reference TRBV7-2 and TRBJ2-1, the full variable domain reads GAGVSQSPSNKVTEKGKDVELRCDPISGHTALYWYRQSLGQGLEFLIYFQGNSAPDKSGLPSDRFSAERTGGSVSTLTIQRTQQEDSAVYLCANSFYPLAGGVVESYNEQFFGPGTRLTVL.

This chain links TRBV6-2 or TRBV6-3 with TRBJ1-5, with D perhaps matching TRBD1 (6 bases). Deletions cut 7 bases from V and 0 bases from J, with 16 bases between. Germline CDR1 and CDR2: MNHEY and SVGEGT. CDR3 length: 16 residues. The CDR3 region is CASKYREAGSNQPQHF. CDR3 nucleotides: TGTGCCAGCAAGTACAGGGAGGCCGGTAGCAATCAGCCCCAGCATTTT.

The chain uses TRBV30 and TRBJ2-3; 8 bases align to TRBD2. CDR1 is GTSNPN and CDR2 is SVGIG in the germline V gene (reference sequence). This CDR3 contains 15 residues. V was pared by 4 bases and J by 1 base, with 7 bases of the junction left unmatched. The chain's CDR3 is CAWTRLAPRTDTQYF. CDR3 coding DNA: TGTGCCTGGACCAGACTAGCGCCGCGCACAGATACGCAGTATTTT.

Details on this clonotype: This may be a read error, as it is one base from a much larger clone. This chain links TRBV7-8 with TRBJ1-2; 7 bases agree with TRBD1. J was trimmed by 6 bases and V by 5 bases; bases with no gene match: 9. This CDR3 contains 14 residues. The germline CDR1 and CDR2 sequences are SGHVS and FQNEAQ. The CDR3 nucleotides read TGTGCCAGCAGCGCCATACAGGGGAACCATGGCTACACCTTC. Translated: CASSAIQGNHGYTF.

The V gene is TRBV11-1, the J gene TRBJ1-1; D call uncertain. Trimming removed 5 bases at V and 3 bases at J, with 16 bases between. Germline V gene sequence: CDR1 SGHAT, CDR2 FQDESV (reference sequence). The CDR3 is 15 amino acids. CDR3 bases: TGTGCCAGCAGCGTAACTCTAGGGTCGGACACTGAAGCTTTCTTT. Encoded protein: CASSVTLGSDTEAFF.

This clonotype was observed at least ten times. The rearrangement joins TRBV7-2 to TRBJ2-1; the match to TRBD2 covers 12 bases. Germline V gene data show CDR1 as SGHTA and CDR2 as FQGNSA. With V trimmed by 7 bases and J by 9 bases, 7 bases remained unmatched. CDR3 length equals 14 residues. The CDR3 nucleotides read TGTGCCAGCACCCCGACTAGCGGGAGTCTTGAGCAGTTCTTC. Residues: CASTPTSGSLEQFF.

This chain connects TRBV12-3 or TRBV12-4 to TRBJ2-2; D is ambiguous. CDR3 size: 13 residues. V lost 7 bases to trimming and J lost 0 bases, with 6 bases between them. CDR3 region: CASTMTNTGELFF. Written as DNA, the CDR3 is TGTGCCAGCACCATGACGAACACCGGGGAGCTGTTTTTT.

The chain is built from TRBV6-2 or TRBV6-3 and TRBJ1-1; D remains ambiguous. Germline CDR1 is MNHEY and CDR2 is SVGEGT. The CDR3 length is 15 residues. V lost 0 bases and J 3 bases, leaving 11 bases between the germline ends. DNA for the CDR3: TGTGCCAGCAGTTACTCGGAGGGATGGCACACTGAAGCTTTCTTT. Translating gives CASSYSEGWHTEAFF.

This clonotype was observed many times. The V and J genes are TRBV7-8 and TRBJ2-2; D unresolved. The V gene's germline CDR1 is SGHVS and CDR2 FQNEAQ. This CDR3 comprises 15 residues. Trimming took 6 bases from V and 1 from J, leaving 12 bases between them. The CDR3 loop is CASSSKRVNTGELFF. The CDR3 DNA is TGTGCCAGCAGTAGTAAGCGAGTGAACACCGGGGAGCTGTTTTTT.

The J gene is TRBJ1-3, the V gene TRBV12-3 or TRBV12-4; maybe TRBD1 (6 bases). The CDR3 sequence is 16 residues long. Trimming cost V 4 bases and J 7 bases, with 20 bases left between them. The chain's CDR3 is CASSSQQGPSVNTIYF. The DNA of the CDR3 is TGTGCCAGCAGTTCCCAACAGGGCCCCTCCGTCAACACCATATATTTT.

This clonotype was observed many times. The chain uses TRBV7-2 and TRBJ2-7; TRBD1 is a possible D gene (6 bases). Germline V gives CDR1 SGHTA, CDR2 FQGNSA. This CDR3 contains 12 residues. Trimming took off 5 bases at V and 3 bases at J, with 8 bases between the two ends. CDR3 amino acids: CASSQQGYEQYF. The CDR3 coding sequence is TGTGCCAGCAGCCAACAGGGCTACGAGCAGTACTTC. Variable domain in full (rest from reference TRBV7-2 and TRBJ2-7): GAGVSQSPSNKVTEKGKDVELRCDPISGHTALYWYRQSLGQGLEFLIYFQGNSAPDKSGLPSDRFSAERTGGSVSTLTIQRTQQEDSAVYLCASSQQGYEQYFGPGTRLTVT.

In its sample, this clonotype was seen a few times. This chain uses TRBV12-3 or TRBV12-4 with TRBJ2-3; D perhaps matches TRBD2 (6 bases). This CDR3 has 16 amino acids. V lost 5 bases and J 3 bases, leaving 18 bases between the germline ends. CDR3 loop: CASSPRGSGPTDTQYF. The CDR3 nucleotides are TGTGCCAGCAGTCCTCGGGGGTCGGGCCCGACAGATACGCAGTATTTT.